This record looks at one TCR beta chain sequence and its context. Its antigen remains undetermined. No much larger clone is present one base from it, and per-base qualities are unavailable. The collaborating institutions used their own protocols to collect whole blood in K2EDTA tubes. For TCRbeta analysis, collaborators shipped samples in one of three forms: frozen whole blood, isolated PBMCs, or DNA extracted from either of those sample types. The CDR3, from cysteine to phenylalanine, totals 15 residues. Of the read, only the CDR3 DNA is kept; its 45 bases are in frame from base 1. From the germline V gene, CDR1 is SGHRS and CDR2 is YFSETQ. Trimming at the junction amounts to 0 bases on V and 2 bases on J, and the germline ends lie 12 bases apart. This sample is drawn from a study of blood T cell repertoires in COVID-19 (dated by TCRdb to 2020 to 2021). A note on the overall study: Samples from collaborators originated in the United States, Italy and Spain and spanned both the acute and convalescent phases of COVID-19. The material from the prospective study consisted of cDNA or gDNA derived from T cells, B-cell-depleted T cells, or PBMCs. Subjects who had been exposed to COVID-19, were actively infected with it, or had recovered from it provided the deeply sampled blood TCRbeta repertoires that made up the dataset. The repertoires were made available in a free public database intended to serve as a resource for research on the immune response to SARS-CoV-2. Samples came from the ongoing ImmuneRACE study (first 160 participants) plus 1,254 subjects from 6 global collaborators. Nearly every sample came with metadata listing a de-identified subject ID, COVID-19 status, age in years and sex. Where HLA class I and class II types were available, the types were taken from metadata supplied by the sample provider, not from assay-based typing.

What the work shows at the level of the full study, not this receptor alone: The quantity of clinical and demographic metadata differed by source and by participant and was supplied without curation.

The immunoSEQ Assay, a bias-controlled multiplex PCR, was used to amplify TCRbeta CDR3 regions from genomic DNA. The authors processed their data as follows. The number of nucleated cells in each sample was estimated from the amplification of reference gene primers within the assay. To quantify the absolute abundance of each unique TCRbeta CDR3 rearrangement, sequence reads were collapsed and filtered. For each sample, productive Simpson clonality was calculated as the square root of Simpson's diversity index over productive rearrangements. Imported from immuneACCESS, the table was reduced by TCRdb to in-frame sequences with V and J called. These copies leave out some clones; in studies compared against another copy, an unresolved V gene accounts for under half, and the cause of the remainder is not known. That table furnishes V, J and clone size, whereas the DNA furnished D and trimming. This sample gives about 200,000 clones in total; about 90% of them show up just once. The ten largest make up around 1.6% of the sample.

The V and J genes are TRBV5-1 and TRBJ2-7; the D gene is perhaps TRBD2, on 6 matching bases. The sequencing sample was made of peripheral blood. The source is a man aged 18 to 30 with active or convalescent COVID-19. The nucleotides read TGCGCCAGCAGCTTGGGTTCGGGGAGGACCTACGAGCAGTACTTC. The resulting protein is CASSLGSGRTYEQYF. Outside the CDR3, residues come from the reference TRBV5-1 and TRBJ2-7 proteins, so the full variable domain is: KAGVTQTPRYLIKTRGQQVTLSCSPISGHRSVSWYQQTPGQGLQFLFEYFSETQRNKGNFPGRFSGRQFSNSRSEMNVSTLELGDSALYLCASSLGSGRTYEQYFGPGTRLTVT.